This T cell receptor beta chain was captured in a study of molecular identifiers for immune sequencing clone quantification. With 10%, 30% or 50% of RNA, about 19,000 to 1,000,000 naive CD8 T cells were sequenced. This clonotype was seen a handful of times. TCRdb re-analysed the PCR reads in MiXCR, keeping a single row per CDR3 protein. The sample lists 460,000 or so distinct CDR3 sequences, 20% to 25% occurring once. Germline CDR1 reads SGHDN; CDR2 reads FVKESK. V lost 2 bases, J lost 4 bases, and 10 bases stayed unmatched. The CDR3 spans 16 residues. J is TRBJ2-5 and V is TRBV14, with TRBD1 identical over 7 bases. The specimen sequenced was naive CD8+ T cells from blood, with Jurkat cell RNA spiked in. Regarding subset: FACS-sorted CD8+CD4-CCR7+CD45RA+ naive T cells. This clonotype originated in a human donor in good health. Some libraries in this study had Jurkat cell RNA spiked in. In DNA form, the CDR3 reads TGTGCCAGCAGCCAAACAACAGGGGTGAATGGAGAGACCCAGTACTTC. Translated, it gives CASSQTTGVNGETQYF.